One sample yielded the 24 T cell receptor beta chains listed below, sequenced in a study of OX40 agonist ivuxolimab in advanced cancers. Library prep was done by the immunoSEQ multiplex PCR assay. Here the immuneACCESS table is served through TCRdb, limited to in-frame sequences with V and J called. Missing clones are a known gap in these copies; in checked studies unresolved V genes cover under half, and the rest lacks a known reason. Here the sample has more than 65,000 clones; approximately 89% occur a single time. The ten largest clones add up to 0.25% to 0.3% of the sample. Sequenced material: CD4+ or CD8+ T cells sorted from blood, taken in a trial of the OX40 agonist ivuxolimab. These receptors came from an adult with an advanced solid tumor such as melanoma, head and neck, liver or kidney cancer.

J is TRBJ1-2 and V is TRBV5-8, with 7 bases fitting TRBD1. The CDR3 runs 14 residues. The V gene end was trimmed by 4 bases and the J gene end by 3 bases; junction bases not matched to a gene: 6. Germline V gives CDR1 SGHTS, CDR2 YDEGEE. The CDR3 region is CASSRRQGYYGYTF. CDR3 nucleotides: TGTGCCAGCAGCCGTCGACAGGGTTACTATGGCTACACCTTC.

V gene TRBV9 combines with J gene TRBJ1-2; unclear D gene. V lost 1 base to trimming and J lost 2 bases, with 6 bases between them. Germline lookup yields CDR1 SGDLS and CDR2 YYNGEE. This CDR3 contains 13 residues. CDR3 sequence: CASSVKDNYGYTF. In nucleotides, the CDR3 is TGTGCCAGCAGCGTAAAGGACAACTATGGCTACACCTTC.

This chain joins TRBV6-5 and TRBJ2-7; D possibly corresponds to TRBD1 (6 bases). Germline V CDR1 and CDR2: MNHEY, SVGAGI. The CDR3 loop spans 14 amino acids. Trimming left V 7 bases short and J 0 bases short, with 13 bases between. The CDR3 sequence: CASMLGRGSYEQYF. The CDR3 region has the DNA TGTGCCAGCATGTTAGGCAGGGGCTCCTACGAGCAGTACTTC.

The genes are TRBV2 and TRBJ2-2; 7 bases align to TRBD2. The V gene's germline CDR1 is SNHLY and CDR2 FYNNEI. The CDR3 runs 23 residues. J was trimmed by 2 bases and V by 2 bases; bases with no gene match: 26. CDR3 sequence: CASSEWVWLADPDPKKNTGELFF. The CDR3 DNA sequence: TGTGCCAGCAGTGAATGGGTTTGGCTAGCGGACCCGGATCCCAAAAAAAACACCGGGGAGCTGTTTTTT.

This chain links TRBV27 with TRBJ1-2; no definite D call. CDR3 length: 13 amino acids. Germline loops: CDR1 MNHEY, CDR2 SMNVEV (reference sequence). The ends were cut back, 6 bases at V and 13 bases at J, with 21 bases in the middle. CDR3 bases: TGTGCCAGCAGAGCAACCGGGTCTCCGCCTATCACCTTC. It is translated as CASRATGSPPITF.

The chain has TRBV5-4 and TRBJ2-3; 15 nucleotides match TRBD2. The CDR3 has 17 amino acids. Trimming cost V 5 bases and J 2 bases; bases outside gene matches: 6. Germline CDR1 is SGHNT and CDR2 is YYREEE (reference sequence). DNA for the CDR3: TGTGCCAGCAGTTCGGGACTAGCGGGAGGACCCACAGATACGCAGTATTTT. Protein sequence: CASSSGLAGGPTDTQYF.

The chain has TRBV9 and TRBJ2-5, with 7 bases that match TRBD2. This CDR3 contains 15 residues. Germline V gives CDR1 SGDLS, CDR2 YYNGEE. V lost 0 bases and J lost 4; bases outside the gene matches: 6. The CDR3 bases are TGTGCCAGCAGCGTAGTTGCGGGAGTTCGAGAGACCCAGTACTTC. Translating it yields CASSVVAGVRETQYF.

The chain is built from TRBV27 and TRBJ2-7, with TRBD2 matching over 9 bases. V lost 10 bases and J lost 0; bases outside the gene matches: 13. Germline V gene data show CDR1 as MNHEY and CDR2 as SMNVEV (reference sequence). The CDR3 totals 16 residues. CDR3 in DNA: TGTGCCACTATCAGGTGGGCTAGCGGGACCTCCTACGAGCAGTACTTC. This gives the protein CATIRWASGTSYEQYF.

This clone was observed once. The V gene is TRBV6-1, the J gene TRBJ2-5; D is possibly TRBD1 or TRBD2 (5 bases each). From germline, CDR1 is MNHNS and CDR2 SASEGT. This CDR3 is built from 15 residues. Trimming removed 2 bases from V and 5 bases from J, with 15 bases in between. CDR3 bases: TGTGCCAGCAGTGAATCAGGGACCTCGAGGGAGACCCAGTACTTC. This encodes CASSESGTSRETQYF.

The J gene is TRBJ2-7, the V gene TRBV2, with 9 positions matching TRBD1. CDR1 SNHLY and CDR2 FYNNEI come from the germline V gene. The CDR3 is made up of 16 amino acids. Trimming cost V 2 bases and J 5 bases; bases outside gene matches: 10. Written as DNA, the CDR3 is TGTGCCAGCAGTGAAATTGGGACAGGGTTGGGCAACGAGCAGTACTTC. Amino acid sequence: CASSEIGTGLGNEQYF.

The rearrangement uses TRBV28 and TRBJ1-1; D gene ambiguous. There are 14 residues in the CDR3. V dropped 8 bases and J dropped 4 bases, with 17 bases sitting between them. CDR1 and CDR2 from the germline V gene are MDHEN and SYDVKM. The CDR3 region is CASLDTPRGTEAFF. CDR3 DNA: TGTGCCAGCCTAGATACCCCCCGAGGCACTGAAGCTTTCTTT.

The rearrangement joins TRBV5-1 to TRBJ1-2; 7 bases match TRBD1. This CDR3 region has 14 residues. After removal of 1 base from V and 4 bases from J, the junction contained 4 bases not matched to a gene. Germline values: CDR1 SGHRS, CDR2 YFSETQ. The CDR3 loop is CASSLTGVGYGYTF. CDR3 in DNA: TGCGCCAGCAGCTTGACAGGGGTTGGCTATGGCTACACCTTC.

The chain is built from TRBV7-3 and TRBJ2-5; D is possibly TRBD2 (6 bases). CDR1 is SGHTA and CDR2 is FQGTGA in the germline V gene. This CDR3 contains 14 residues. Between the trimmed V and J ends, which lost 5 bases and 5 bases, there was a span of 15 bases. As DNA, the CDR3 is TGTGCCAGCAGCCCGGGACGCGGGATGGAGACCCAGTACTTC. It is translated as CASSPGRGMETQYF.

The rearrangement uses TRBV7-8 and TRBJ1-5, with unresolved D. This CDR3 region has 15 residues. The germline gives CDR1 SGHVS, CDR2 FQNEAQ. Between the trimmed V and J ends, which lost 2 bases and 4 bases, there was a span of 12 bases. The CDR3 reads CASSLRRQENQPQHF. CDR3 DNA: TGTGCCAGCAGCTTAAGACGGCAGGAGAATCAGCCCCAGCATTTT.

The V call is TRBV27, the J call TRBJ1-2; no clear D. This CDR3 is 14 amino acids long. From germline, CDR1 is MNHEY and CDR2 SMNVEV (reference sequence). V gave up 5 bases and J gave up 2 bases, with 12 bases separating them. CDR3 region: CASSLNMLNYGYTF. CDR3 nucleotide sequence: TGTGCCAGCAGTCTAAACATGTTGAACTATGGCTACACCTTC.

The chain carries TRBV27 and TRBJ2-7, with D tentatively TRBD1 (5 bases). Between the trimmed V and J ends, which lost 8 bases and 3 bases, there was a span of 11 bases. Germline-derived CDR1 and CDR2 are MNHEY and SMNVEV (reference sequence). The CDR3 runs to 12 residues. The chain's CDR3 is CASGAGHYEQYF. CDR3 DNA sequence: TGTGCCAGCGGGGCAGGGCACTACGAGCAGTACTTC.

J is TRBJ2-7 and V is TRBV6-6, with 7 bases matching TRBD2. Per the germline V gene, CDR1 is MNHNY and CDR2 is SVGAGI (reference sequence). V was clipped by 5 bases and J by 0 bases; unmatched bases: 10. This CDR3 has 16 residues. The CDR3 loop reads CASSPLGSGLSYEQYF. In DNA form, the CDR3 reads TGTGCCAGCAGTCCCCTAGGTAGCGGGCTCTCCTACGAGCAGTACTTC.

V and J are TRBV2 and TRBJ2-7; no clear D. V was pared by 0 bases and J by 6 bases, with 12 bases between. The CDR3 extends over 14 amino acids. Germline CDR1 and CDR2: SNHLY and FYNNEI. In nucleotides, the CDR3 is TGTGCCAGCAGTGAAGCGCTTCGGCTTGGCGAGCAGTACTTC. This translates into CASSEALRLGEQYF. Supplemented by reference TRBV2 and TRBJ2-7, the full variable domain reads EPEVTQTPSHQVTQMGQEVILRCVPISNHLYFYWYRQILGQKVEFLVSFYNNEISEKSEIFDDQFSVERPDGSNFTLKIRSTKLEDSAMYFCASSEALRLGEQYFGPGTRLTVT.

CDR3 sequence: CASSRDSSSYNEQFF. Written as DNA, the CDR3 is TGTGCCAGCAGCCGGGACTCCAGCTCCTACAATGAGCAGTTCTTC. The rearrangement uses TRBV11-3 and TRBJ2-1; D is perhaps TRBD2 (6 bases). In germline, CDR1 is SGHNT, CDR2 YENEEA. Trimming took off 5 bases at V and 0 bases at J, with 11 bases between the two ends. CDR3 length equals 15 residues.

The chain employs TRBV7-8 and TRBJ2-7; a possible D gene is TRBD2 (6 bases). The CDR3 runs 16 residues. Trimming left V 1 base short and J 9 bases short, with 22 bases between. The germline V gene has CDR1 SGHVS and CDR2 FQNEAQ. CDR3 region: CASSLGLAAGSGSQYF. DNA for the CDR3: TGTGCCAGCAGCTTAGGCTTAGCGGCAGGCTCTGGTTCGCAGTACTTC.

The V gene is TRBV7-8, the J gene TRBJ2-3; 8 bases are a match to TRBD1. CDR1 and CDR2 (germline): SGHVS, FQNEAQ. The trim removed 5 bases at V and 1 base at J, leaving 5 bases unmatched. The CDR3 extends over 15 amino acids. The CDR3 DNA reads TGTGCCAGCAGCAGGACAGGGATCGGCACAGATACGCAGTATTTT. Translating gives CASSRTGIGTDTQYF. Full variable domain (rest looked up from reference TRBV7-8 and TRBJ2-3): GAGVSQSPRYKVAKRGQDVALRCDPISGHVSLFWYQQALGQGPEFLTYFQNEAQLDKSGLPSDRFFAERPEGSVSTLKIQRTQQEDSAVYLCASSRTGIGTDTQYFGPGTRLTVL.

CDR3 loop: CASSLGIRETQYF. The CDR3 DNA is TGTGCCAGCAGCTTAGGGATTCGGGAGACCCAGTACTTC. V is TRBV11-2 and J is TRBJ2-5; D gene unclear. V lost 1 base and J lost 5, with 8 bases in between. This CDR3 is built from 13 residues. Germline-derived CDR1 and CDR2 are SGHAT and FQNNGV.

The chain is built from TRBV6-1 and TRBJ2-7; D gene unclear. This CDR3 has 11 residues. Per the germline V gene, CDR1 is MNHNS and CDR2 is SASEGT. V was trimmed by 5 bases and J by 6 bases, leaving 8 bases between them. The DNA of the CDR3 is TGTGCCAGCAGTTTCGCTGCCGAGCAGTACTTC. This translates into CASSFAAEQYF.

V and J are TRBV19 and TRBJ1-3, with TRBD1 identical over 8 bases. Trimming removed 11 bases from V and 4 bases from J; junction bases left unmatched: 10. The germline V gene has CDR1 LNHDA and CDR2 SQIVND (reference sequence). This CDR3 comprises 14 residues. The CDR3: CASAPGGEGNTIYF. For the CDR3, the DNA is TGTGCCTCCGCACCAGGGGGCGAAGGAAACACCATATATTTT.